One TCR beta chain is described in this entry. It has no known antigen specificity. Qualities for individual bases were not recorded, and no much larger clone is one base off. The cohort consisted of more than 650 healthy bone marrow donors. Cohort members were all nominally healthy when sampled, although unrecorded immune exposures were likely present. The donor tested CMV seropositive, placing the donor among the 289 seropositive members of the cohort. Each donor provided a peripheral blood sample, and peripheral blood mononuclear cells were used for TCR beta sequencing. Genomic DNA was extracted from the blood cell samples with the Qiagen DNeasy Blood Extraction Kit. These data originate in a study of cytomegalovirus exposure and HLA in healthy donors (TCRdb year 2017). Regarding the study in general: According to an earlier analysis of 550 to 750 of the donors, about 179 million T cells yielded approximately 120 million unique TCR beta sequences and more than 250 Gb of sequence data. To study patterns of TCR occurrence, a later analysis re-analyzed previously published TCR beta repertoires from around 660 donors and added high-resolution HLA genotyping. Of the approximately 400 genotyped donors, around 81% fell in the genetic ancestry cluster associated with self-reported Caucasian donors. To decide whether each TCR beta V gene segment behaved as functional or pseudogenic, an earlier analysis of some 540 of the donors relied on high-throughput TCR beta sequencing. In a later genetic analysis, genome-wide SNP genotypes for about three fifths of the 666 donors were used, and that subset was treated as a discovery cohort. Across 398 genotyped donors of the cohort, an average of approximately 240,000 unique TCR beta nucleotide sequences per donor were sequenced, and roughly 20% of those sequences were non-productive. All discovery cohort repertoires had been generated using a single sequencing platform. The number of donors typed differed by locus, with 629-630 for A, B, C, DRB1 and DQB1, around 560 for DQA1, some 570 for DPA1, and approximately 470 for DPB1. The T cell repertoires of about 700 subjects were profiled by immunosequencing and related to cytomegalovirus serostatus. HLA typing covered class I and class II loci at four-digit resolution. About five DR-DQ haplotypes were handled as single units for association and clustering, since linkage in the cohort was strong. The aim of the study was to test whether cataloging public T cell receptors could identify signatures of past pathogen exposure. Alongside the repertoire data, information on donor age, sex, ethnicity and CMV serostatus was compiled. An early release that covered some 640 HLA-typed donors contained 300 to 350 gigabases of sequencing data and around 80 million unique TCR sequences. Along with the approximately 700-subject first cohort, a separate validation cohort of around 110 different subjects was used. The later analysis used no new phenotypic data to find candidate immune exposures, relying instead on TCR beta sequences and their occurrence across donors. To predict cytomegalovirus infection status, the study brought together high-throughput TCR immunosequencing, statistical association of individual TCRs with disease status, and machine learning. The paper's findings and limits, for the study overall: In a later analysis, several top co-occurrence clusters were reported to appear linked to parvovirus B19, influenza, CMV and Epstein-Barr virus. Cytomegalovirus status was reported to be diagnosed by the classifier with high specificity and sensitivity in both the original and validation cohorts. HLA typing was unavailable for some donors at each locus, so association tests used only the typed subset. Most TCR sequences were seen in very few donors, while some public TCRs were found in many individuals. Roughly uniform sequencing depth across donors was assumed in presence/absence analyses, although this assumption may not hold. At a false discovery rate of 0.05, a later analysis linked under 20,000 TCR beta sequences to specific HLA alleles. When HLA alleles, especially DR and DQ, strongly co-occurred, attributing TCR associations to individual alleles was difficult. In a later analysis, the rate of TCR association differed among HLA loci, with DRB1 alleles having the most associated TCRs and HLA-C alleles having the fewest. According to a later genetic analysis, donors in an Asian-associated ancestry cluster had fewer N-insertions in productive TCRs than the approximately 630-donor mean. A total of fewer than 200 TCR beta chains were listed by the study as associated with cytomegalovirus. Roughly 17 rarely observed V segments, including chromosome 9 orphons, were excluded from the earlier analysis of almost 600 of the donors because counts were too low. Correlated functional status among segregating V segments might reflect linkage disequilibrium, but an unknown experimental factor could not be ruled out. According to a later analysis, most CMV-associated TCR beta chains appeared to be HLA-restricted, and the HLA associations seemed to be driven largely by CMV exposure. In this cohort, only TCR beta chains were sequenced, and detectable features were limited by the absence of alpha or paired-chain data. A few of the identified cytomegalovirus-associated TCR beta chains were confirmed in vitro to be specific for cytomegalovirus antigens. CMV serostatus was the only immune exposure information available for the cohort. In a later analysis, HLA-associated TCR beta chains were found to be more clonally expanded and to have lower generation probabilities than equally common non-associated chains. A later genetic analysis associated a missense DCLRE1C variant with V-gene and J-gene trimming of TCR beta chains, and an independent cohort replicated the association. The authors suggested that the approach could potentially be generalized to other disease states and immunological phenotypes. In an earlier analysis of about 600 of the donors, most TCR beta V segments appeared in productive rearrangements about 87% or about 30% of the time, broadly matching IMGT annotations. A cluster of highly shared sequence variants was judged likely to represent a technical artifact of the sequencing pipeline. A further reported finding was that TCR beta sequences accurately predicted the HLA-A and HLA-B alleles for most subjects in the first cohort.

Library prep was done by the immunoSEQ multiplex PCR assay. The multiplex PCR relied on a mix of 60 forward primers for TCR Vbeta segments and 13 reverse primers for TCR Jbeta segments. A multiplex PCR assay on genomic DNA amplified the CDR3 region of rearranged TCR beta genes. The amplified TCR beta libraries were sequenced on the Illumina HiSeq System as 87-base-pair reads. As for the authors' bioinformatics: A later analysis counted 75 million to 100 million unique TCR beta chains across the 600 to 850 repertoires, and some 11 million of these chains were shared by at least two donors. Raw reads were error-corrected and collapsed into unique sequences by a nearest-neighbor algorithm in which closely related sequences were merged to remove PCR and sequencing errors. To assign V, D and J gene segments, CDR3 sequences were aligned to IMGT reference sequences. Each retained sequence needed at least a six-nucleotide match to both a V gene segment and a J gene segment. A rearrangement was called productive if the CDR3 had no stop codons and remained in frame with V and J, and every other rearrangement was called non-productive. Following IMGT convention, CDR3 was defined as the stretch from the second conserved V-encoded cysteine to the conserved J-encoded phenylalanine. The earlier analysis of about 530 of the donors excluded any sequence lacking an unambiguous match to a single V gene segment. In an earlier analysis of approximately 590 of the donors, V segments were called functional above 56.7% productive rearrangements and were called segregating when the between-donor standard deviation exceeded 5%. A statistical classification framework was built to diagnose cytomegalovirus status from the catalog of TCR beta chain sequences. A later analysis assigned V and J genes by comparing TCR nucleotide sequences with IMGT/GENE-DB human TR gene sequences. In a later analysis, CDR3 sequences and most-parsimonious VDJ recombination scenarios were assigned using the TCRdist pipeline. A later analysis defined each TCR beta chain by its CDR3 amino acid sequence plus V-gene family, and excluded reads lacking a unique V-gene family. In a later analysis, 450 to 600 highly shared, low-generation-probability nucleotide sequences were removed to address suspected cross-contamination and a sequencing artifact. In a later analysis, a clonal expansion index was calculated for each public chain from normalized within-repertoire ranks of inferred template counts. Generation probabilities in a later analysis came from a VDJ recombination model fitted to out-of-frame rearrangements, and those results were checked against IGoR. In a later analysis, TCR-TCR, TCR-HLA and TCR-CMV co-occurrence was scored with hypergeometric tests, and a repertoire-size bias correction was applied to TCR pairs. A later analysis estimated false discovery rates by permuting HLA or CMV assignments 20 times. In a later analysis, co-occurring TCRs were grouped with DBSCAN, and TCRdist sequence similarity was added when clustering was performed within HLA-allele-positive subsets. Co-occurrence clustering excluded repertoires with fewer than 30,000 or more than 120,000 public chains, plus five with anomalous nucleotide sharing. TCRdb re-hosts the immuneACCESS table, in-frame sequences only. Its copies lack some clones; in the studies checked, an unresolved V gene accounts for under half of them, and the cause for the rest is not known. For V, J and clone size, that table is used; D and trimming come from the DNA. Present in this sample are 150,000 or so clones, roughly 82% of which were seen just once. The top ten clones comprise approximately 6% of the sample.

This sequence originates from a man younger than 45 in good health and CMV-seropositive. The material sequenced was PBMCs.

The CDR3 sequence is CASSEGTGSDEQYF. The DNA sequence follows: TGTGCCAGCAGTGAAGGGACAGGGTCCGACGAGCAGTACTTC. The chain links TRBV6-1 with TRBJ2-7, with 8 bases matching TRBD1. From cysteine to phenylalanine, the CDR3 is 14 amino acids long. CDR3 DNA is the only sequence kept; it has 42 bases, read in frame from the first base. CDR1 and CDR2 are read off the germline V gene as MNHNS and SASEGT. The junction shows trimming of 1 base on V and 5 bases on J, and the gene matches do not reach 4 bases of it.